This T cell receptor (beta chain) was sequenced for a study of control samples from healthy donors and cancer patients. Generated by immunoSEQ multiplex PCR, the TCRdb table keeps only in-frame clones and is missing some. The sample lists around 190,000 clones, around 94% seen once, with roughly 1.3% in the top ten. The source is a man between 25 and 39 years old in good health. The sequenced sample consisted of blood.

CDR3 nucleotide sequence: TGTGCCAGTACCATACAGACAGGGGGCTTCACTGAAGCTTTCTTT. Residues: CASTIQTGGFTEAFF. J is TRBJ1-1 and V is TRBV19; 10 nucleotides line up with TRBD1. Trimming removed 7 bases from V and 4 bases from J; junction bases left unmatched: 9. Germline V gene lookup returns CDR1 LNHDA and CDR2 SQIVND (reference sequence). CDR3 length: 15 residues.